A single sample gave rise to the 17 T cell receptor beta chains below, sequenced in a study of T cell changes during pregnancy in multiple sclerosis. TCRdb's table, derived via immunoSEQ multiplex PCR, lists solely in-frame clones and lacks some. The sample consists of tens of thousands of clones, around 90% of them appearing once. The sample in question was peripheral blood, obtained in the second trimester of pregnancy. The receptors shown here come from a female donor in good health, enrolled as a control in a pregnancy study.

This clone was seen only once. The chain joins TRBV19 to TRBJ1-5, with D perhaps TRBD1 (6 bases). Trimming pared 1 base from V and 9 bases from J, leaving 13 bases between. This CDR3 comprises 14 residues. Looked up from germline, CDR1 is LNHDA and CDR2 is SQIVND (reference sequence). The CDR3 region is CASSIGDTGRPQHF. CDR3 in DNA: TGTGCCAGTAGTATAGGAGACACAGGGCGGCCCCAGCATTTT.

The genes are TRBV27 and TRBJ2-2, with TRBD1 matching 10 bases. Trimming took 1 base from V and 3 from J; bases not matched to a gene: 5. The CDR3 is made up of 17 amino acids. CDR1 MNHEY and CDR2 SMNVEV come from the germline V gene (reference sequence). In DNA, the CDR3 is TGTGCCAGCAGTTTATTGGGACAGGGGCCTTACACCGGGGAGCTGTTTTTT. It specifies CASSLLGQGPYTGELFF.

A few counts support this clone. The V call is TRBV5-1, the J call TRBJ1-1; unclear D gene. Germline assignment: CDR1 SGHRS and CDR2 YFSETQ. V gave up 1 base and J gave up 1 base, with 11 bases separating them. This CDR3 comprises 15 residues. The CDR3 here is CASSLLQASNTEAFF. The CDR3 region has the DNA TGCGCCAGCAGCTTGCTGCAAGCGTCGAACACTGAAGCTTTCTTT.

The chain joins TRBV5-1 to TRBJ1-1; TRBD1 aligns across 8 bases. Germline loops: CDR1 SGHRS, CDR2 YFSETQ. The CDR3 runs 15 residues. With 4 bases clipped from V and 1 base from J, the junction kept 6 bases outside the gene matches. In DNA form, the CDR3 reads TGCGCCAGCAGCAGACAGGGGTTGACGAACACTGAAGCTTTCTTT. This gives the protein CASSRQGLTNTEAFF.

This rearrangement joins TRBV5-4 to TRBJ2-1; D is possibly TRBD1 (5 bases). There are 11 residues in the CDR3. The V gene lost 2 bases and the J gene lost 10 bases, with 7 bases spanning the gap. CDR1 SGHNT and CDR2 YYREEE come from the germline V gene (reference sequence). The CDR3 spells CASSFPGEQFF. The CDR3 DNA reads TGTGCCAGCAGCTTCCCAGGGGAGCAGTTCTTC.

The chain recombines TRBV18 with TRBJ1-2; D perhaps matches TRBD1 (6 bases). Between the trimmed V and J ends, which lost 3 bases and 6 bases, there was a span of 14 bases. This CDR3 has 14 amino acids. Germline lookup yields CDR1 KGHSH and CDR2 LQKENI. Here the CDR3 DNA reads TGTGCCAGCTCACCCGGACAGAAAACCAATGGCTACACCTTC. This translates into CASSPGQKTNGYTF.

A single count supports this clone. The rearrangement links TRBV4-2 to TRBJ1-2, with 9 bases lining up with TRBD1. The CDR3 totals 15 residues. With V trimmed by 2 bases and J by 1 base, 2 bases remained unmatched. The germline CDR1 and CDR2 sequences are LGHNA and YNFKEQ. In DNA form, the CDR3 reads TGTGCCAGCAGCCAACCGGGACAGGGTAACTATGGCTACACCTTC. Protein sequence: CASSQPGQGNYGYTF.

The chain links TRBV9 to TRBJ2-7; 7 nucleotides align to TRBD1. Germline V gene data show CDR1 as SGDLS and CDR2 as YYNGEE. There are 14 residues in the CDR3. The trim removed 0 bases at V and 9 bases at J, leaving 9 bases unmatched. The CDR3 reads CASSVDGQEWGQYF. The CDR3 bases are TGTGCCAGCAGCGTAGACGGACAGGAATGGGGGCAGTACTTC. The full variable domain, its missing parts supplied by reference TRBV9 and TRBJ2-7, is DSGVTQTPKHLITATGQRVTLRCSPRSGDLSVYWYQQSLDQGLQFLIQYYNGEERAKGNILERFSAQQFPDLHSELNLSSLELGDSALYFCASSVDGQEWGQYFGPGTRLTVT.

This clone showed up just once. V usage is TRBV27 and J usage is TRBJ2-7; D is uncertain. Germline V gene sequence: CDR1 MNHEY, CDR2 SMNVEV (reference sequence). The V end was cut by 3 bases, the J end by 1 base, with 7 bases between. This CDR3 contains 13 residues. The CDR3 loop is CASSFRRSYEQYF. CDR3 DNA: TGTGCCAGCAGTTTTCGTCGTTCCTACGAGCAGTACTTC.

The chain links TRBV6-5 to TRBJ2-1, with 7 bases lining up with TRBD2. CDR1 and CDR2 (germline): MNHEY, SVGAGI. The CDR3 totals 13 residues. J gave up 7 bases and V 6 bases, and 6 bases lay outside the gene matches. CDR3: CASRYGGGNEQFF. The CDR3 coding sequence is TGTGCCAGCAGGTATGGGGGGGGGAATGAGCAGTTCTTC.

The rearrangement uses TRBV5-4 and TRBJ2-7; the D gene is possibly TRBD2 (6 bases). V gave up 4 bases and J gave up 0 bases, with 14 bases separating them. The CDR3 length is 15 residues. The V gene's germline CDR1 is SGHNT and CDR2 YYREEE (reference sequence). Here the CDR3 reads CASSLGLLSSYEQYF. For the CDR3, the DNA is TGTGCCAGCAGCCTGGGACTGCTGAGCTCCTACGAGCAGTACTTC. The complete variable domain, with remaining parts taken from reference TRBV5-4 and TRBJ2-7, reads ETGVTQSPTHLIKTRGQQVTLRCSSQSGHNTVSWYQQALGQGPQFIFQYYREEENGRGNFPPRFSGLQFPNYSSELNVNALELDDSALYLCASSLGLLSSYEQYFGPGTRLTVT.

The chain has TRBV28 and TRBJ1-1; no clear D gene. CDR3 length: 12 amino acids. Per the germline V gene, CDR1 is MDHEN and CDR2 is SYDVKM. The V gene lost 2 bases and the J gene lost 7 bases, with 8 bases spanning the gap. CDR3 nucleotide sequence: TGTGCCAGCAGTTTACCAGGTCTTGAAGCTTTCTTT. As protein: CASSLPGLEAFF.

The chain couples TRBV11-1 to TRBJ2-5, with TRBD1 matching over 7 bases. In germline, CDR1 is SGHAT, CDR2 FQDESV (reference sequence). This CDR3 contains 15 residues. Trimming cost V 4 bases and J 0 bases; bases outside gene matches: 5. Here the CDR3 reads CASSSGTGDQETQYF. Written as DNA, the CDR3 is TGTGCCAGCAGCTCAGGAACAGGGGACCAAGAGACCCAGTACTTC. Using reference TRBV11-1 and TRBJ2-5 for the parts outside the CDR3, the full variable domain is EAEVAQSPRYKITEKSQAVAFWCDPISGHATLYWYRQILGQGPELLVQFQDESVVDDSQLPKDRFSAERLKGVDSTLKIQPAELGDSAMYLCASSSGTGDQETQYFGPGTRLLVL.

The rearrangement uses TRBV13 and TRBJ2-7; TRBD2 is a possible D gene (5 bases). Germline-derived CDR1 and CDR2 are PRHDT and FYEKMQ (reference sequence). Trimming left V 1 base short and J 3 bases short, with 7 bases between. The CDR3 spans 13 residues. CDR3: CASSLAGLYEQYF. DNA for the CDR3: TGTGCCAGCAGCTTAGCTGGACTCTACGAGCAGTACTTC.

The chain uses TRBV11-2 and TRBJ1-1, with a tentative D call TRBD1 (5 bases). Germline V lookup: CDR1 SGHAT, CDR2 FQNNGV. The germline V and J ends were trimmed by 4 bases and 5 bases, with 14 bases remaining between them. The CDR3 extends over 14 amino acids. The DNA of the CDR3 is TGTGCCAGCAGCTGGGGCAGGGCGAGGACTGAAGCTTTCTTT. Its protein is CASSWGRARTEAFF.

This sequence joins TRBV27 and TRBJ2-7, with 16 positions matching TRBD2. V was pared by 5 bases and J by 6 bases, with 7 bases of the junction left unmatched. There are 16 residues in the CDR3. Germline V gene sequence: CDR1 MNHEY, CDR2 SMNVEV (reference sequence). Written as DNA, the CDR3 is TGTGCCAGCAGTCGGGGGACTAGCGGGAGGGTGGGCGAGCAGTACTTC. It translates to CASSRGTSGRVGEQYF.

The V call is TRBV6-4, the J call TRBJ2-3, with unresolved D. V gave up 4 bases and J gave up 6 bases, with 17 bases separating them. The CDR3 has 15 residues. Germline lookup yields CDR1 MRHNA and CDR2 SNTAGT. In DNA, the CDR3 is TGTGCCAGCAGTGCCCGGGTAGACCTAGTGGATACGCAGTATTTT. Translated, it gives CASSARVDLVDTQYF.